The entry that follows covers one TCR beta chain sequence. The source of the sample is a study of blood T cell repertoires in COVID-19. Study information: COVID-19 samples collected from the United States, Italy and Spain covered acute and convalescent phases.

Study processing details: For nucleated cells, counts were estimated from reference gene primer amplification. The assay was immunoSEQ multiplex PCR, and TCRdb's table has in-frame clones only and misses some. The DNA was the basis for D and trimming; V, J and clone size are from that table. The sample includes around 240,000 clones, about nine tenths of them seen just once. This CDR3 contains 14 residues. Germline V lookup: CDR1 SQVTM, CDR2 ANQGSEA. With 5 bases clipped from V and 3 bases from J, the junction kept 9 bases outside the gene matches. Ages ranged from 18 to 89 years, with residence in 24 US areas. Donors were grouped by their self-reported clinical history.

The source is a human donor in a cohort exposed to, infected with or recovered from COVID-19 (not recorded which). The donor label of this sample is uncertain. Sequencing input: PBMCs or T cells enriched from blood (not recorded which). The V gene is TRBV29-1, the J gene TRBJ2-5; 7 bases are shared with TRBD2. The CDR3: CSVQGGAGEETQYF. CDR3 DNA sequence: TGCAGCGTTCAGGGAGGGGCCGGGGAAGAGACCCAGTACTTC.